This T cell receptor (beta chain) was obtained from a study of T cell responses to AZD1222 COVID-19 vaccine (dated by TCRdb to the early 2020s). Regarding the study in general: TCR sequencing was performed for roughly 240 trial participants, of whom about 200 were given two doses of AZD1222 and approximately 26 were given two doses of MenACWY control vaccine. Trial participants were enrolled by age into 18-55, 56-69 and 70-plus year subgroups, with approximately 150, 30 and 60 TCR-sequenced participants respectively.

As concerns this clone: Which antigen it targets is not known. Qualities for individual bases were not recorded, and no much larger clone is one base off.

The sample's time point, from its label and the paper: about 28 days (+/-7) after the second vaccine dose. AZD1222 recipients whose second dose came at about 4 weeks and those whose second dose came at about 12 weeks were combined into one group, since spike-specific TCR depth and breadth did not differ between the two schedules. Vaccinee samples were obtained from the UK trials COV001 and COV002, which included a single-blind randomized controlled phase 2/3 trial of AZD1222 (ChAdOx1 nCoV-19) in healthy adults. Trial participant PBMC samples were collected at day 0 and day 28 after the second dose for TCRbeta chain sequencing. What the study reported, not specific to this receptor: CD4 TCRs associated with the vaccine covered the entire spike protein, and the dominant responses were in regions 160-218 and 743-854. Conclusions about previously exposed vaccinees are limited because only five or six AZD1222 recipients were SARS-CoV-2 seropositive at baseline. Because no samples from the day 14 peak response were available, repertoires could be characterized only after the peak T cell response. Participants were mostly white British and included more females than males, and it was suggested by the authors that clonal diversity may have been underestimated. In the small 56-69-year group, the increase in depth fell short of significance, most likely because of low power. Reportedly, almost half of the unique spike-specific TCRs recognized epitopes lying outside the regions that are mutated in the B.1.351 and B.1.1.7 variants. After two AZD1222 doses, both the breadth and the depth of spike-specific TCRs were significantly higher than at day 0 and than in MenACWY recipients.

The CDR3 regions of human TCRbeta chains were subjected to immunosequencing. As for how the authors treated the data: TCRs in the repertoires were matched against a reference library of SARS-CoV-2-specific TCRs that had been generated with the MIRA antigen-specificity platform. Breadth was defined as the fraction of unique TCRs that were SARS-CoV-2-associated. Depth was defined as the fraction of total T cells that were SARS-CoV-2-associated. Each spike-specific TCR was assigned to its reactive spike region and to a CD4 or CD8 class using the MIRA data. Log10-transformed breadth and depth values were compared by one-way ANOVA with Sidak's multiple comparisons tests. This immuneACCESS table, as held by TCRdb, lists in-frame sequences with V and J called but not all clones. Of the missing ones, under half trace to an unresolved V gene in checked studies; the others have no known cause. V and J calls and clone size are copied from that table; D and trimming were computed from the DNA. The sample profile shows 150,000 to 160,000 clones; 80% to 90% of them were found once. The top ten clones comprise roughly a tenth of the sample.

The junction carries 7 bases between V and J, which are trimmed by 3 bases and 7 bases respectively. The CDR3 spans 11 residues, from the cysteine through the phenylalanine. Just CDR3 DNA is preserved here, 33 bases in frame from base 1. The germline V gene encodes CDR1 SGHTA and CDR2 FQGTGA. This chain is built from TRBV7-3 and TRBJ2-7; TRBD1 is possibly the D segment (5 matching bases). The sequences come from peripheral blood, collected 28 days after the second AZD1222 dose. The TCR was taken from an adult who received the AZD1222 COVID-19 vaccine. The CDR3 protein is CASSFQGEQYF. At the DNA level, the sequence is TGTGCCAGCAGCTTCCAGGGAGAGCAGTACTTC.